This TCR beta chain appears in the sequencing data of a study of blood T cell repertoires in COVID-19. About the research overall: Samples representing acute and convalescent COVID-19 were sourced from the United States, Italy and Spain. Sample material is recorded as cDNA or gDNA derived from T cells, B-cell-depleted T cells, or PBMCs.

This clone was detected only a few times. Participant age was roughly 18 to 90 years, and participants resided in fewer than 30 US areas. This CDR3 contains 16 residues. Germline-derived CDR1 and CDR2 are SGDLS and YYNGEE. Trimming removed 4 bases from V and 0 bases from J; junction bases left unmatched: 5. The data were produced by immunoSEQ multiplex PCR, yet TCRdb's version contains in-frame clones alone and is incomplete. The table lists fewer than 400,000 clones, roughly 85% of them singletons. This chain links TRBV9 with TRBJ1-4; 8 bases line up with TRBD1. The material sequenced was PBMCs or T cells enriched from blood (not recorded which). This clonotype was obtained from a man younger than 40 who had recovered from COVID-19. The CDR3 DNA reads as TGTGCCAGCAGCCAACAGGGGGGTGCAACTAATGAAAAACTGTTTTTT. It is translated as CASSQQGGATNEKLFF.